The 22 T cell receptor beta chains in this list originate from one sample, sequenced in a study of T cell responses to AZD1222 COVID-19 vaccine. Clones were read by immunoSEQ multiplex PCR, and TCRdb kept only the in-frame ones, dropping some. The sample shows about 120,000 clones, about 90% of them seen only once. The sample consisted of peripheral blood, taken on day 0 of AZD1222 vaccination. The receptors derive from an adult in good health.

The gene calls are TRBV7-9 and TRBJ2-2; TRBD1 aligns across 9 bases. The J segment lost 7 bases and the V segment lost 1 base, leaving 4 bases of the junction unmatched. The CDR3 is made up of 15 amino acids. Germline V gene data show CDR1 as SEHNR and CDR2 as FQNEAQ (reference sequence). In DNA form, the CDR3 reads TGTGCCAGCAGCTTAGGGGACAGGGCTAACGGGGAGCTGTTTTTT. It translates to CASSLGDRANGELFF.

The chain is built from TRBV27 and TRBJ2-5, with D uncertain. Between the trimmed V and J ends, which lost 7 bases and 9 bases, there was a span of 6 bases. Germline V gene lookup returns CDR1 MNHEY and CDR2 SMNVEV (reference sequence). This CDR3 has 9 residues. The CDR3 sequence: CASTKPQYF. Here the CDR3 DNA reads TGTGCCAGCACTAAACCCCAGTACTTC.

The chain employs TRBV25-1 and TRBJ1-2, with D possibly TRBD1 on 6 matching bases. The length of the CDR3 is 15 residues. With 4 bases removed from V and 6 bases from J, the gap between germline ends came to 18 bases. The germline gives CDR1 MGHDK, CDR2 SYGVNS. CDR3 in DNA: TGTGCCAGCAGTGGGGTGATTACAGGGAGAGATGGCTACACCTTC. Its translation: CASSGVITGRDGYTF.

This clone appeared a single time. The rearrangement links TRBV6-6 to TRBJ1-2; no clear D. Trimming left V 2 bases short and J 4 bases short, with 11 bases between. CDR3 size: 14 residues. CDR1 and CDR2 from the germline V gene are MNHNY and SVGAGI (reference sequence). CDR3: CASSYLDVAYGYTF. In nucleotides, the CDR3 is TGTGCCAGCAGTTACCTGGACGTAGCCTATGGCTACACCTTC.

The V and J genes are TRBV21-1 and TRBJ1-1; the D call TRBD1 from the table was never checked on the DNA. TRBV21-1 is designated a pseudogene. CDR3 length equals 18 residues. The CDR3 loop reads CASSKEVPNRDMNTEAFF. In DNA, the CDR3 is TGTGCCAGCAGCAAAGAGGTACCTAACAGGGACATGAACACTGAAGCTTTCTTT.

The chain employs TRBV11-3 and TRBJ1-1, with D possibly matching TRBD1 (6 bases). This CDR3 is built from 15 residues. Between the trimmed V and J ends, which lost 1 base and 1 base, there was a span of 10 bases. Germline V gene sequence: CDR1 SGHNT, CDR2 YENEEA. The CDR3 here is CASSLGRGKNTEAFF. CDR3 nucleotide sequence: TGTGCCAGCAGCTTAGGTAGGGGGAAGAACACTGAAGCTTTCTTT.

This clone showed up just once. The chain combines TRBV9 with TRBJ2-7; D is undetermined. Trimming took 4 bases from V and 6 from J, leaving 20 bases between them. The CDR3 contains 15 residues. Germline CDR1 is SGDLS and CDR2 is YYNGEE. DNA of the CDR3: TGTGCCAGCAGCCCCCGGGCGGCAGGAGCCGTCGAGCAGTACTTC. It specifies CASSPRAAGAVEQYF.

The rearrangement uses TRBV4-2 and TRBJ2-1; no clear D gene. CDR1 is LGHNA, CDR2 YNFKEQ, per germline. The ends were cut back, 0 bases at V and 9 bases at J, with 6 bases in the middle. The CDR3 totals 12 residues. In DNA form, the CDR3 reads TGTGCCAGCAGCCAAGAAGATGGTGAGCAGTTCTTC. This sequence encodes CASSQEDGEQFF.

V usage is TRBV30 and J usage is TRBJ1-4; D is unresolved. Per the germline V gene, CDR1 is GTSNPN and CDR2 is SVGIG (reference sequence). The CDR3 has 11 residues. V was cut by 8 bases and J by 5 bases, with 9 bases left in between. CDR3 residues: CAAGVNEKLFF. CDR3 DNA: TGTGCCGCCGGGGTAAATGAAAAACTGTTTTTT.

The chain recombines TRBV19 with TRBJ2-1, with D perhaps TRBD1 or TRBD2 (6 bases each). In germline, CDR1 is LNHDA, CDR2 SQIVND (reference sequence). V was cut by 4 bases and J by 3 bases, with 16 bases left in between. CDR3 length: 16 residues. For the CDR3, the DNA is TGTGCCAGTAGTACTCCCCGGGGGCGGGGCTACAATGAGCAGTTCTTC. It yields the protein CASSTPRGRGYNEQFF.

This CDR3 is CASSSRAGSSTDTQYF. CDR3 DNA sequence: TGTGCCAGCAGTTCCCGAGCGGGGTCTAGCACAGATACGCAGTATTTT. The genes are TRBV6-5 and TRBJ2-3; 7 bases align to TRBD2. J gave up 0 bases and V 4 bases, and 7 bases lay outside the gene matches. Germline CDR1 and CDR2: MNHEY and SVGAGI. The CDR3 is 16 amino acids.

The chain uses TRBV28 and TRBJ1-4, with D possibly being TRBD1 (6 bases). V lost 6 bases and J lost 7, with 15 bases in between. This CDR3 has 14 amino acids. The germline V gene has CDR1 MDHEN and CDR2 SYDVKM. CDR3 amino acids: CASSHQGRVEKLFF. As DNA, the CDR3 is TGTGCCAGCAGCCACCAGGGGAGGGTTGAAAAACTGTTTTTT.

J is TRBJ2-7 and V is TRBV7-2, with D perhaps TRBD2 (6 bases). Trimming pared 3 bases from V and 0 bases from J, leaving 12 bases between. Germline V CDR1 and CDR2: SGHTA, FQGNSA. The CDR3 contains 15 residues. Here the CDR3 reads CASSFTGVFSYEQYF. The CDR3 DNA reads as TGTGCCAGCAGCTTTACGGGGGTGTTCTCCTACGAGCAGTACTTC.

CDR3 residues: CASSQESRRSYSNQPQHF. CDR3 nucleotide sequence: TGCGCCAGCAGCCAAGAATCCCGCAGGAGCTATAGCAATCAGCCCCAGCATTTT. V is TRBV4-1 and J is TRBJ1-5; D is unclear. The germline V gene encodes CDR1 MGHRA and CDR2 YSYEKL. V lost 0 bases, J lost 0 bases, and 15 bases lay in between. The CDR3 length is 18 residues.

The chain combines TRBV7-2 with TRBJ2-5; D is undetermined. The CDR3 extends over 13 amino acids. Germline CDR1 and CDR2: SGHTA and FQGNSA. V was cut by 3 bases and J by 2 bases, with 7 bases left in between. Here the CDR3 reads CASSFHLQETQYF. CDR3 nucleotide sequence: TGTGCCAGCAGCTTCCACCTACAAGAGACCCAGTACTTC.

This clone was seen a single time. The chain uses TRBV28 and TRBJ2-5; 9 positions agree with TRBD1. CDR1 is MDHEN, CDR2 SYDVKM, per germline. V trimming: 7 bases; J trimming: 5 bases; junction bases outside the gene matches: 11. CDR3 size: 15 residues. The CDR3 loop is CASTSGTGTRETQYF. The CDR3 DNA reads TGTGCCAGCACGTCCGGGACAGGGACACGGGAGACCCAGTACTTC.

The chain combines TRBV6-1 with TRBJ2-7; weak D call: TRBD1 (5 bases). Per germline, CDR1 MNHNS and CDR2 SASEGT. V lost 1 base and J lost 3, with 10 bases in between. The CDR3 is 14 amino acids. In DNA form, the CDR3 reads TGTGCCAGCAGTGAAGAAGGGGTTTACTACGAGCAGTACTTC. Amino acid sequence: CASSEEGVYYEQYF.

The V gene is TRBV6-5, the J gene TRBJ2-7, with TRBD2 matching 11 bases. Unmatched junction bases numbered 3, after V lost 6 bases and J lost 2 bases. CDR3 length equals 14 residues. Germline V CDR1 and CDR2: MNHEY, SVGAGI. CDR3 protein: CASRASGGPYEQYF. Here the CDR3 DNA reads TGTGCCAGCAGGGCTAGCGGGGGGCCCTACGAGCAGTACTTC.

The J gene is TRBJ2-7, the V gene TRBV7-6; D possibly corresponds to TRBD1 (6 bases). CDR3 size: 14 residues. In germline, CDR1 is SGHVS, CDR2 FNYEAQ. V lost 5 bases and J 0 bases, leaving 11 bases between the germline ends. DNA for the CDR3: TGTGCCAGCAGCCAACGGGACACCTCCTACGAGCAGTACTTC. Amino acid sequence: CASSQRDTSYEQYF. Full variable domain (outside the CDR3, taken from reference TRBV7-6 and TRBJ2-7): GAGVSQSPRYKVTKRGQDVALRCDPISGHVSLYWYRQALGQGPEFLTYFNYEAQQDKSGLPNDRFSAERPEGSISTLTIQRTEQRDSAMYRCASSQRDTSYEQYFGPGTRLTVT.

CDR3 sequence: CASSRDRAYYGYTF. The DNA of the CDR3 is TGTGCCAGCAGCCGGGACAGGGCTTACTATGGCTACACCTTC. The chain uses TRBV2 and TRBJ1-2; 9 positions match TRBD1. The ends lost 6 bases at V and 3 bases at J; junction bases unmatched: 5. CDR1 and CDR2 (germline): SNHLY, FYNNEI. CDR3 length: 14 amino acids.

The chain is built from TRBV5-8 and TRBJ2-4, with D possibly called TRBD1 or TRBD2 (5 bases each). The length of the CDR3 is 17 residues. The germline V gene encodes CDR1 SGHTS and CDR2 YDEGEE. Trimming cost V 0 bases and J 0 bases, with 13 bases left between them. CDR3: CASSLARMGVAKNIQYF. The CDR3 nucleotides read TGTGCCAGCAGCTTGGCCCGAATGGGGGTAGCCAAAAACATTCAGTACTTC.

The rearrangement uses TRBV25-1 and TRBJ2-5, with unresolved D. Germline lookup yields CDR1 MGHDK and CDR2 SYGVNS. The V end was cut by 6 bases, the J end by 5 bases, with 10 bases between. The CDR3 has 12 residues. CDR3 region: CASRIGDETQYF. The CDR3 DNA reads TGTGCCAGCAGGATAGGTGACGAGACCCAGTACTTC.